This T cell receptor (beta chain) was found in a study of molecular identifiers for immune sequencing clone quantification. Study summary: RNA, taken in replicates from approximately 20,000 or 100,000 naive CD8 cells, was split five ways, with four sequenced.

This clonotype showed up just a few times. The CDR3 has 19 amino acids. Trimming took 0 bases from V and 0 from J, leaving 18 bases between them. Bulk libraries came from a prior protocol with listed TCR primers. Via MiXCR, TCRdb re-called the PCR reads, giving one row per CDR3 protein. Altogether about 100,000 distinct CDR3 sequences are present, roughly a third being singletons, with the ten largest covering roughly 4.2%. Specimen: naive CD8+ T cells from blood, with Jurkat cell RNA spiked in. Indicated subset: FACS-sorted CD8+CD4-CCR7+CD45RA+ naive T cells. The chain combines TRBV12-3 or TRBV12-4 with TRBJ2-1; D is possibly TRBD1 (6 bases). The TCR comes from a human donor in good health. Some libraries in this study had Jurkat cell RNA spiked in. CDR3 DNA sequence: TGTGCCAGCAGTTTAGCGACAGGCCAAACTATGAGCTCCTACAATGAGCAGTTCTTC. Protein: CASSLATGQTMSSYNEQFF.